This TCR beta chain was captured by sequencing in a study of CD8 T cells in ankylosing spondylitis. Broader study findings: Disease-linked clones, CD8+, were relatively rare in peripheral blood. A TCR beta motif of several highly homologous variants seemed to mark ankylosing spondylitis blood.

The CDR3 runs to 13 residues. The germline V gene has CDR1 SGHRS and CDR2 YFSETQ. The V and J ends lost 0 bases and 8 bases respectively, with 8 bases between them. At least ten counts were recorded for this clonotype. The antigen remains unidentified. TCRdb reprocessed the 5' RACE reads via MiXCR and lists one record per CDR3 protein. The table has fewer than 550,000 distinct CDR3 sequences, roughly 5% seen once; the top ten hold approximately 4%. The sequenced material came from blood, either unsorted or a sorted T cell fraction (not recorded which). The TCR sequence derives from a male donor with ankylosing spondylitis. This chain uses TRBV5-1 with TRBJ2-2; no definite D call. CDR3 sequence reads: CASSLAGLGELFF. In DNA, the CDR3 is TGCGCCAGCAGCTTGGCCGGGTTAGGGGAGCTGTTTTTT. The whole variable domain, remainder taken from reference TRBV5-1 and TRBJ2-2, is KAGVTQTPRYLIKTRGQQVTLSCSPISGHRSVSWYQQTPGQGLQFLFEYFSETQRNKGNFPGRFSGRQFSNSRSEMNVSTLELGDSALYLCASSLAGLGELFFGEGSRLTVL.